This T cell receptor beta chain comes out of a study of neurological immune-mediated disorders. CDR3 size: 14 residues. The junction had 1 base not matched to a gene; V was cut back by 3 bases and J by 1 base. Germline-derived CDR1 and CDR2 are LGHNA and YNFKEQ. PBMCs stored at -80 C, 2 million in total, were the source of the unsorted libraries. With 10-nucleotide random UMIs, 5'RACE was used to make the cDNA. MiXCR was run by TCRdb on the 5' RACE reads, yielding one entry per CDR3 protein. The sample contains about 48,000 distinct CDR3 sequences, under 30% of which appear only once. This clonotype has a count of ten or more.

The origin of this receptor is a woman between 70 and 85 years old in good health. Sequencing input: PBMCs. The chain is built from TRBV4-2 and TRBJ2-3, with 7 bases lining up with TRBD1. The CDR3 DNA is TGTGCCAGCAGCCAGGGGACAGGCACAGATACGCAGTATTTT. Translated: CASSQGTGTDTQYF.